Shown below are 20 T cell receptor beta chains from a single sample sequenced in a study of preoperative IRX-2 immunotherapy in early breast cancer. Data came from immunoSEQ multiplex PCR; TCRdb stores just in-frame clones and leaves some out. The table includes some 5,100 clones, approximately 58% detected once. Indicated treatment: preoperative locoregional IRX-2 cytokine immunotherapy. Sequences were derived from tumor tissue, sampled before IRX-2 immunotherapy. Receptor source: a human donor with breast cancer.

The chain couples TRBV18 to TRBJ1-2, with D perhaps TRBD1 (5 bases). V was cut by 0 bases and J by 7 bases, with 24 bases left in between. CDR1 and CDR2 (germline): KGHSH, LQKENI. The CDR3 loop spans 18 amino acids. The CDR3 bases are TGTGCCAGCTCACCACCCGTTAGTAGGGGCGTGCGAGACGGTGGCTACACCTTC. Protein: CASSPPVSRGVRDGGYTF.

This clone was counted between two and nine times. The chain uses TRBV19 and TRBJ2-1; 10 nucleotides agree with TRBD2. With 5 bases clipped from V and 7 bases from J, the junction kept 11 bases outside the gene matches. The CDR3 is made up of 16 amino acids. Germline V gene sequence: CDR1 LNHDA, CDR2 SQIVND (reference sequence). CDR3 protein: CASSAPSGSWSNEQFF. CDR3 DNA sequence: TGTGCCAGTAGTGCACCTAGCGGGAGTTGGTCGAATGAGCAGTTCTTC.

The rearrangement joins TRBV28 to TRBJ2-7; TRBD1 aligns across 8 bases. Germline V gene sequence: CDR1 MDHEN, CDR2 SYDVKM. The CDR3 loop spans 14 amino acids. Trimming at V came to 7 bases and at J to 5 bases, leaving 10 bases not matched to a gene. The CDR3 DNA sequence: TGTGCCAGCACAAAACAGGGGGAAGGTAACGAGCAGTACTTC. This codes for CASTKQGEGNEQYF.

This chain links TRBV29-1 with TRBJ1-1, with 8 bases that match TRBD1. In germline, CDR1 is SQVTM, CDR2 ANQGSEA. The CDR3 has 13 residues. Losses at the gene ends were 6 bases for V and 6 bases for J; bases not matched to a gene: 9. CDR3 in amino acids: CSVALTGVPEAFF. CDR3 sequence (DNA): TGCAGCGTAGCATTGACAGGGGTTCCTGAAGCTTTCTTT. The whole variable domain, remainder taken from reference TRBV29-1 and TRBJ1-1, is SAVISQKPSRDICQRGTSLTIQCQVDSQVTMMFWYRQQPGQSLTLIATANQGSEATYESGFVIDKFPISRPNLTFSTLTVSNMSPEDSSIYLCSVALTGVPEAFFGQGTRLTVV.

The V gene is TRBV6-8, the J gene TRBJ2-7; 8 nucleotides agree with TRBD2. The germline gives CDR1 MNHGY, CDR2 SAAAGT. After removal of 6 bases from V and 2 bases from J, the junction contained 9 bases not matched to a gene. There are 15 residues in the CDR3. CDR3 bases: TGTGCCAGCAGCCGAACCAGCGGGAGTACCTACGAGCAGTACTTC. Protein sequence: CASSRTSGSTYEQYF.

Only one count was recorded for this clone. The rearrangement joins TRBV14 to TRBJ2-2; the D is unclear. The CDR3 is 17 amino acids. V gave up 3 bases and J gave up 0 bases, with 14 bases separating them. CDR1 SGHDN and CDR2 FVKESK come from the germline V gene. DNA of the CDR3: TGTGCCAGCAGCCACCTCATAGGCGGATCGAACACCGGGGAGCTGTTTTTT. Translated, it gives CASSHLIGGSNTGELFF.

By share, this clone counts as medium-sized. The CDR3 DNA follows: TGTGCCAGCAGCGTACAAGATCCGGGCTCTGGAAACACCATATATTTT. Residues: CASSVQDPGSGNTIYF. The V call is TRBV11-3, the J call TRBJ1-3, with D unresolved. Germline assignment: CDR1 SGHNT and CDR2 YENEEA. V lost 5 bases, J lost 0 bases, and 14 bases lay in between. CDR3 length: 16 amino acids.

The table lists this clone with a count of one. The CDR3 coding sequence is TGTGCCAGTAGTGACAGGGCCCAACCTTATAGCAATCAGCCCCAGCATTTT. Protein sequence: CASSDRAQPYSNQPQHF. This chain connects TRBV19 to TRBJ1-5; the match to TRBD1 covers 7 bases. Trimming cost V 5 bases and J 0 bases; bases outside gene matches: 10. This CDR3 has 17 amino acids. CDR1 is LNHDA, CDR2 SQIVND, per germline (reference sequence).

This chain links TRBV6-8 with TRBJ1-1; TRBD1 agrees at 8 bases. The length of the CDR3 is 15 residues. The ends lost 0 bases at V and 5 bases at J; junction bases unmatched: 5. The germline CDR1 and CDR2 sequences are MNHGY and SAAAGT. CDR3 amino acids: CASSYSDRGGTEAFF. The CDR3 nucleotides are TGTGCCAGCAGTTACTCCGACAGGGGTGGAACTGAAGCTTTCTTT.

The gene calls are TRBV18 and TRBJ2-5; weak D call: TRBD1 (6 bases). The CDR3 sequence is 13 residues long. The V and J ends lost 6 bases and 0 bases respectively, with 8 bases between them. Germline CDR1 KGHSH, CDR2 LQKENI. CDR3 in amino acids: CASSQGYQETQYF. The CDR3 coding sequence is TGTGCCAGCTCCCAGGGGTACCAAGAGACCCAGTACTTC.

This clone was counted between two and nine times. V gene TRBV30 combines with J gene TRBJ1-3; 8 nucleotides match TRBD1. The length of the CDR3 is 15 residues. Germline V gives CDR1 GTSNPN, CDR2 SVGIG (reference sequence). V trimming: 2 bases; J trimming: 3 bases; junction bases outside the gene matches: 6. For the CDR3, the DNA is TGTGCCTGGAGTATATTCGGACAGGGTGGAAACACCATATATTTT. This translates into CAWSIFGQGGNTIYF.

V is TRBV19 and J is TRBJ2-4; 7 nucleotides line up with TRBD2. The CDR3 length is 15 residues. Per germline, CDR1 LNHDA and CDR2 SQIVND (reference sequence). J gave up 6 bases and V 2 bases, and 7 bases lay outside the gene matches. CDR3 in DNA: TGTGCCAGTAGTATAAGGTGGGAGGGCCCAAACATTCAGTACTTC. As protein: CASSIRWEGPNIQYF.

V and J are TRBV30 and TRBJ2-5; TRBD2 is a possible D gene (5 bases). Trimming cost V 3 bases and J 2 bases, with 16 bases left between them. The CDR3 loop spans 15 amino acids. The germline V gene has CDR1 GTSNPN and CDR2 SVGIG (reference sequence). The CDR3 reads CAWRVASGLQETQYF. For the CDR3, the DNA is TGTGCCTGGAGGGTGGCGAGCGGACTTCAAGAGACCCAGTACTTC.

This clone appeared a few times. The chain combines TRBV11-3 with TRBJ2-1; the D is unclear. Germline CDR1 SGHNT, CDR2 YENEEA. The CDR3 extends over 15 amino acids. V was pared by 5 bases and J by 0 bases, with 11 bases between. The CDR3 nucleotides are TGTGCCAGCAGCCTCGGACCGGACTCCTACAATGAGCAGTTCTTC. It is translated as CASSLGPDSYNEQFF.

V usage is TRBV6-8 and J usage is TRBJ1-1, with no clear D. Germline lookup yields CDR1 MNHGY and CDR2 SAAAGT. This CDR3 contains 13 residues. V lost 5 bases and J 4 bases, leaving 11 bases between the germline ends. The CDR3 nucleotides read TGTGCCAGCAGTCAACCAGGTATCACTGAAGCTTTCTTT. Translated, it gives CASSQPGITEAFF.

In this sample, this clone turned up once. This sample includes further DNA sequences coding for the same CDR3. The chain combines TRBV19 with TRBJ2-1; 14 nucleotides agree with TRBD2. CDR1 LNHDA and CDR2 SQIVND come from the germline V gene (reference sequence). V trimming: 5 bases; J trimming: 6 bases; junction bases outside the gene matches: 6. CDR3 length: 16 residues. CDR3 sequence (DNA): TGTGCCAGTAGTTCGGGACTAGCGGGAGTCGGCAATGAGCAGTTCTTC. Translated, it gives CASSSGLAGVGNEQFF.

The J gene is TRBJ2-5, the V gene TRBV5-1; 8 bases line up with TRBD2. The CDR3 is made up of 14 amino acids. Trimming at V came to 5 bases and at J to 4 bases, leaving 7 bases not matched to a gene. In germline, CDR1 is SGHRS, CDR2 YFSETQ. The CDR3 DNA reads TGCGCCAGCAGTAGCGGGACCTCGGGAGAGACCCAGTACTTC. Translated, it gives CASSSGTSGETQYF.

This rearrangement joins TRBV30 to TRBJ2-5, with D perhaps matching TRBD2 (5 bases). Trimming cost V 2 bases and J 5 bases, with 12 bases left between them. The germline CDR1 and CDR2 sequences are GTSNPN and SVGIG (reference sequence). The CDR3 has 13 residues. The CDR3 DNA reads TGTGCCTGGAGTATATCGGGGTGGGAGACCCAGTACTTC. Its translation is CAWSISGWETQYF. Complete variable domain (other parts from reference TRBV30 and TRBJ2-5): SQTIHQWPATLVQPVGSPLSLECTVEGTSNPNLYWYRQAAGRGLQLLFYSVGIGQISSEVPQNLSASRPQDRQFILSSKKLLLSDSGFYLCAWSISGWETQYFGPGTRLLVL.

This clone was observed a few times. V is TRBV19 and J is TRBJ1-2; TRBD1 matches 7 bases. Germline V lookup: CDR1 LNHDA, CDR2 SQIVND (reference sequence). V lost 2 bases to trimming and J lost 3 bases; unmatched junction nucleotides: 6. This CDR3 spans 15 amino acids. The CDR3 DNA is TGTGCCAGTAGTATATCGACAGGGCCGTACTATGGCTACACCTTC. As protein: CASSISTGPYYGYTF.

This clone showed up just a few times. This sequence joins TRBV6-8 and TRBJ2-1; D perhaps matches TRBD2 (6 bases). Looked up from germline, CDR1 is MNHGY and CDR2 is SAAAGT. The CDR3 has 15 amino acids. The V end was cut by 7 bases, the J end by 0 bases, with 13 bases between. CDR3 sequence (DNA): TGTGCCAGCATTCGGGTCGGGAGCTCCTACAATGAGCAGTTCTTC. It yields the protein CASIRVGSSYNEQFF.